The 22 T cell receptor beta chains reported below all come from one sample, sequenced in a study of blood T cell repertoires in COVID-19. Here immunoSEQ multiplex PCR was the method, and the copy in TCRdb shows in-frame clones only, minus some. The data show 140,000 to 150,000 clones, with around 87% seen just once and roughly 4% held by the top ten. Material for sequencing was PBMCs or T cells enriched from blood (not recorded which). These receptors were collected from a woman in her thirties or forties who had been exposed to COVID-19.

This chain connects TRBV29-1 to TRBJ1-1; D remains unclear. The CDR3 extends over 13 amino acids. Trimming pared 4 bases from V and 0 bases from J, leaving 9 bases between. CDR1 and CDR2 from the germline V gene are SQVTM and ANQGSEA. In nucleotides, the CDR3 is TGCAGCGTTGTAGGAGGGATGAACACTGAAGCTTTCTTT. Its protein is CSVVGGMNTEAFF.

The V call is TRBV27, the J call TRBJ1-2, with 12 nucleotides matching TRBD1. This CDR3 spans 14 amino acids. After removal of 2 bases from V and 8 bases from J, the junction contained 3 bases not matched to a gene. Germline CDR1 MNHEY, CDR2 SMNVEV (reference sequence). The CDR3 DNA follows: TGTGCCAGCAGTTTACGGGGACAGGGGGCGGGCTACACCTTC. Amino acids: CASSLRGQGAGYTF.

This clone appeared once. The chain uses TRBV28 and TRBJ1-2; 7 positions match TRBD1. This CDR3 region has 14 residues. After removal of 11 bases from V and 8 bases from J, the junction contained 17 bases not matched to a gene. CDR1 and CDR2 (germline): MDHEN, SYDVKM. The CDR3 DNA sequence: TGTGCCGCAGGATCGCCAGACAGGGTTCACGGCTACACCTTC. Its protein product is CAAGSPDRVHGYTF.

The rearrangement links TRBV3-1 (or the pseudogene TRBV3-2) to TRBJ2-7, with D possibly being TRBD1 (6 bases). The CDR3 loop spans 13 amino acids. The germline V gene has CDR1 LGHDT and CDR2 YNNKEL (reference sequence). Trimming removed 1 base at V and 2 bases at J, with 6 bases between. DNA of the CDR3: TGTGCCAGCAGCCAAGGACAGGCCTACGAGCAGTACTTC. Translation gives CASSQGQAYEQYF.

The chain carries TRBV27 and TRBJ1-6; TRBD1 matches 7 bases. V shed 3 bases and J 4 bases; nucleotides not matched to a gene: 15. This CDR3 has 19 amino acids. Germline CDR1 MNHEY, CDR2 SMNVEV (reference sequence). The CDR3 region has the DNA TGTGCCAGCAGTTTGGCGGGACAGTCTATCGAGTATTATAATTCACCCCTCCACTTT. This gives the protein CASSLAGQSIEYYNSPLHF.

V is TRBV7-9 and J is TRBJ2-7; 8 bases agree with TRBD2. This CDR3 region has 16 residues. J lost 2 bases, V lost 6 bases, and 12 bases had no gene match. CDR1 is SEHNR and CDR2 is FQNEAQ in the germline V gene (reference sequence). The CDR3 spells CASSFSGGSGAYEQYF. In DNA form, the CDR3 reads TGTGCCAGCAGTTTCAGTGGTGGTAGCGGGGCCTACGAGCAGTACTTC. The complete variable domain, with remaining parts taken from reference TRBV7-9 and TRBJ2-7, reads DTGVSQNPRHKITKRGQNVTFRCDPISEHNRLYWYRQTLGQGPEFLTYFQNEAQLEKSRLLSDRFSAERPKGSFSTLEIQRTEQGDSAMYLCASSFSGGSGAYEQYFGPGTRLTVT.

The V gene is TRBV11-2, the J gene TRBJ2-7; 7 nucleotides line up with TRBD2. CDR1 SGHAT and CDR2 FQNNGV come from the germline V gene. J gave up 2 bases and V 6 bases, and 10 bases lay outside the gene matches. The CDR3 has 15 amino acids. CDR3 loop: CASSLTSLTTYEQYF. In DNA form, the CDR3 reads TGTGCCAGCAGTTTGACTAGCCTAACCACCTACGAGCAGTACTTC.

The gene calls are TRBV4-1 and TRBJ1-2; TRBD1 agrees at 12 bases. Germline V lookup: CDR1 MGHRA, CDR2 YSYEKL. This CDR3 has 15 amino acids. The J segment lost 6 bases and the V segment lost 5 bases, leaving 7 bases of the junction unmatched. The DNA for the CDR3 is TGCGCCAGCAGCTATCGGGACAGGGGGCAGGATGGCTACACCTTC. Protein product: CASSYRDRGQDGYTF.

The chain uses TRBV7-8 and TRBJ2-1; 8 positions agree with TRBD1. The CDR3 totals 15 residues. The V gene's germline CDR1 is SGHVS and CDR2 FQNEAQ. Trimming cost V 5 bases and J 6 bases; bases outside gene matches: 9. CDR3 protein: CASSHGQGVTNEQFF. The CDR3 DNA is TGTGCCAGCAGCCACGGACAGGGTGTGACCAATGAGCAGTTCTTC.

A remark on this clone: No conserved phenylalanine or tryptophan ends this CDR3, so it is likely a read error. The limits of the CDR3 on the DNA are not certain, so only TCRdb's listed CDR3 is given. The gene calls are TRBV20-1 and TRBJ1-1; no DNA check was done on the table's D call, TRBD1. The CDR3 contains 11 residues when both ends are counted. From germline, CDR1 is DFQATT and CDR2 SNEGSKA (reference sequence). The CDR3 reads CSARVDRGLAA.

The chain combines TRBV28 with TRBJ1-1; tentative D call: TRBD1 (6 bases). CDR1 MDHEN and CDR2 SYDVKM come from the germline V gene. The CDR3 is 15 amino acids. V was trimmed by 3 bases and J by 5 bases, leaving 16 bases between them. The CDR3 loop is CASSFYRVERTEAFF. CDR3 bases: TGTGCCAGCAGTTTTTACAGGGTTGAGCGGACTGAAGCTTTCTTT.

This clone has just one count. The rearrangement joins TRBV27 to TRBJ1-4, with TRBD1 identical over 9 bases. The CDR3 loop spans 18 amino acids. Germline V gene lookup returns CDR1 MNHEY and CDR2 SMNVEV (reference sequence). With V trimmed by 5 bases and J by 14 bases, 24 bases remained unmatched. Here the CDR3 reads CASSPPGQGRVMGKELFF. CDR3 DNA sequence: TGTGCCAGCAGTCCACCGGGACAGGGAAGAGTGATGGGGAAAGAGCTGTTTTTT.

The chain carries TRBV4-3 and TRBJ1-4, with TRBD1 identical over 9 bases. The length of the CDR3 is 15 residues. Germline V gene sequence: CDR1 LGHNA, CDR2 YSLEER. V was pared by 2 bases and J by 4 bases, with 2 bases of the junction left unmatched. The chain's CDR3 is CASSQRGQGNEKLFF. The CDR3, as DNA: TGCGCCAGCAGCCAAAGGGGACAGGGTAATGAAAAACTGTTTTTT.

This clone was seen only once. The chain has TRBV7-9 and TRBJ1-2; 11 nucleotides line up with TRBD1. The trim removed 4 bases at V and 5 bases at J, leaving 9 bases unmatched. Germline V CDR1 and CDR2: SEHNR, FQNEAQ (reference sequence). CDR3 length equals 16 residues. CDR3 sequence: CASSSNTGTGGYGYTF. The CDR3 coding sequence is TGTGCCAGCAGCTCGAACACCGGGACAGGGGGATATGGCTACACCTTC.

The V and J genes are TRBV28 and TRBJ2-2, with D perhaps TRBD1 (5 bases). Trimming stripped 7 bases from V and 1 base from J, with 7 bases between. Germline V gene sequence: CDR1 MDHEN, CDR2 SYDVKM. The CDR3 is 13 residues long. CDR3 bases: TGTGCCAGCAATCAGGGGAACACCGGGGAGCTGTTTTTT. It encodes CASNQGNTGELFF.

The chain uses TRBV19 and TRBJ1-2; a possible D gene is TRBD1 (6 bases). This CDR3 is 14 amino acids long. Germline assignment: CDR1 LNHDA and CDR2 SQIVND (reference sequence). The V and J ends lost 6 bases and 2 bases respectively, with 13 bases between them. CDR3 bases: TGTGCCAGTAGCCTAAGGGGGTCGAACTATGGCTACACCTTC. It codes for CASSLRGSNYGYTF.

The chain has TRBV7-2 and TRBJ2-1, with D possibly being TRBD2 (5 bases). The CDR3 contains 15 residues. V was clipped by 5 bases and J by 0 bases, with 11 bases between them. Germline V lookup: CDR1 SGHTA, CDR2 FQGNSA. As DNA, the CDR3 is TGTGCCAGCAGCCCCGGGGAGAGCTCCTACAATGAGCAGTTCTTC. This encodes CASSPGESSYNEQFF.

The rearrangement uses TRBV19 and TRBJ2-7; 7 bases align to TRBD2. With 3 bases clipped from V and 6 bases from J, the junction kept 14 bases outside the gene matches. This CDR3 has 16 amino acids. Germline V gene sequence: CDR1 LNHDA, CDR2 SQIVND (reference sequence). CDR3 coding DNA: TGTGCCAGTAGTATTGTAACGGGGGGACGGGAAACCGAGCAGTACTTC. Its translation: CASSIVTGGRETEQYF.

This chain connects TRBV27 to TRBJ2-2; 8 bases line up with TRBD1. The CDR3 consists of 16 residues. Germline loops: CDR1 MNHEY, CDR2 SMNVEV (reference sequence). J gave up 3 bases and V 4 bases, and 7 bases lay outside the gene matches. The CDR3 DNA reads as TGTGCCAGCAGTTCCTCGACAGGGGTCTACACCGGGGAGCTGTTTTTT. This translates into CASSSSTGVYTGELFF.

This chain joins TRBV4-1 and TRBJ1-2; D is unclear. Trimming pared 0 bases from V and 2 bases from J, leaving 7 bases between. CDR3 length equals 14 residues. CDR1 and CDR2 from the germline V gene are MGHRA and YSYEKL. The CDR3 coding sequence is TGCGCCAGCAGCCAAGACAACGGGAACTATGGCTACACCTTC. This sequence encodes CASSQDNGNYGYTF.

Concerning this clone: The same CDR3 also results from other DNA sequences found in this sample. The J gene is TRBJ1-5, the V gene TRBV3-1 (or the pseudogene TRBV3-2); TRBD1 aligns across 7 bases. The CDR3 is 13 amino acids. The V segment lost 3 bases and the J segment 7 bases; nucleotides outside the gene matches: 3. The V gene's germline CDR1 is LGHDT and CDR2 YNNKEL (reference sequence). CDR3 DNA: TGTGCCAGCAGCCAGACAGGGAACCAGCCCCAGCATTTT. Its translation is CASSQTGNQPQHF.

This chain links TRBV27 with TRBJ2-1; 9 bases are a match to TRBD2. V was pared by 5 bases and J by 1 base, with 6 bases of the junction left unmatched. Germline CDR1 is MNHEY and CDR2 is SMNVEV (reference sequence). The CDR3 totals 16 residues. CDR3 protein: CASSPSSGRSYNEQFF. DNA of the CDR3: TGTGCCAGCAGTCCTTCAAGCGGGAGGTCCTACAATGAGCAGTTCTTC.